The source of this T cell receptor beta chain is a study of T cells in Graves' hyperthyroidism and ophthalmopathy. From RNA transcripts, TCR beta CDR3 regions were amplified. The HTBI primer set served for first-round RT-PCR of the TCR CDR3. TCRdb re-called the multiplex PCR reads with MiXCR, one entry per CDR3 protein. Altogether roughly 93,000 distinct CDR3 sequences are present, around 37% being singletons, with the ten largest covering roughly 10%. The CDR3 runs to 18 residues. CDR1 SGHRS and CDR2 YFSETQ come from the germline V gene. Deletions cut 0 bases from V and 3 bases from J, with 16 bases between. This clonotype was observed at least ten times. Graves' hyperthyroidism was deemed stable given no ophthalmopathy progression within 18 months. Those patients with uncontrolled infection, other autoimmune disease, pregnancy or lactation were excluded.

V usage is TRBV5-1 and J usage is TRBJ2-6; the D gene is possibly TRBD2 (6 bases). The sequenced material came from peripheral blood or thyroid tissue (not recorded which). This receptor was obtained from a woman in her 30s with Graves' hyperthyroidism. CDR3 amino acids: CASSLESSGRVGANVLTF. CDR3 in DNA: TGCGCCAGCAGCTTGGAGAGTAGCGGCCGCGTTGGGGCCAACGTCCTGACTTTC. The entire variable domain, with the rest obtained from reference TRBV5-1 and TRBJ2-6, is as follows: KAGVTQTPRYLIKTRGQQVTLSCSPISGHRSVSWYQQTPGQGLQFLFEYFSETQRNKGNFPGRFSGRQFSNSRSEMNVSTLELGDSALYLCASSLESSGRVGANVLTFGAGSRLTVL.